This TCR beta chain was observed in a study of cytomegalovirus exposure and HLA in healthy donors. Study conclusions and caveats: In an earlier analysis, in 587 donors, most V segments appeared productive either ~90% or ~30% of the time. Researchers catalogued over 150 TCR beta chains as cytomegalovirus-associated.

A remark on this clone: Its antigen is unidentified.

Trimming left V 5 bases short and J 4 bases short, with 11 bases between. This CDR3 has 13 amino acids. CDR1 KGHSH and CDR2 LQKENI come from the germline V gene. The study ran its PCR with 60 Vbeta and 13 Jbeta primers. Authors' methods: Tens of millions of unique TCR beta chains, roughly 11 million shared, were counted in a later analysis. The assay was immunoSEQ multiplex PCR, and TCRdb's table has in-frame clones only and misses some. That table gives V, J and clone size, and the DNA gave D and trimming. The table lists 170,000 or so clones, around three quarters of them singletons, with 1% in the top ten.

This TCR was recovered from a woman in her 50s in good health and CMV-seropositive. The chain combines TRBV18 with TRBJ2-5; D uncertain. The sequenced sample was PBMCs. CDR3 sequence reads: CASSTRNLETQYF. CDR3 nucleotides: TGTGCCAGCTCAACGCGGAACTTAGAGACCCAGTACTTC.